Listed here are 24 T cell receptor beta chains from one sample, sequenced in a study of T cell changes during pregnancy in multiple sclerosis. Sequencing was performed with immunoSEQ multiplex PCR; in TCRdb, only in-frame clones are kept and a portion is missing. This sample has roughly 80,000 clones; about 89% occur once, and the top ten carry 1.9%. The material sequenced was peripheral blood, taken before pregnancy. Every receptor here comes from a female donor with multiple sclerosis, enrolled in a pregnancy study.

The chain combines TRBV6-5 with TRBJ2-1; a possible D gene is TRBD2 (5 bases). Germline V gene lookup returns CDR1 MNHEY and CDR2 SVGAGI. The CDR3 totals 13 residues. Trimming cost V 11 bases and J 5 bases, with 16 bases left between them. Here the CDR3 reads CASGVHRDNEQFF. The CDR3 nucleotides are TGTGCCTCCGGGGTTCATCGGGACAATGAGCAGTTCTTC.

The CDR3 spells CASRGSSGNTIYF. In DNA form, the CDR3 reads TGTGCCAGCAGAGGGAGCTCTGGAAACACCATATATTTT. The chain joins TRBV28 to TRBJ1-3; D unclear. This CDR3 contains 13 residues. V lost 6 bases to trimming and J lost 0 bases, with 6 bases between them. Germline CDR1 reads MDHEN; CDR2 reads SYDVKM.

V gene TRBV13 combines with J gene TRBJ1-1; D is uncertain. This CDR3 contains 16 residues. Per germline, CDR1 PRHDT and CDR2 FYEKMQ (reference sequence). V was pared by 3 bases and J by 0 bases, with 14 bases between. The CDR3 bases are TGTGCCAGCAGCTTCCCCCGGGGAGGACTGAACACTGAAGCTTTCTTT. Translating gives CASSFPRGGLNTEAFF.

The chain has TRBV11-2 and TRBJ2-1; D perhaps matches TRBD2 (6 bases). The CDR3 is 12 residues long. The V gene's germline CDR1 is SGHAT and CDR2 FQNNGV. V was clipped by 11 bases and J by 4 bases, with 12 bases between them. CDR3 protein: CAGGQTYNEQFF. DNA for the CDR3: TGTGCCGGAGGGCAGACTTACAATGAGCAGTTCTTC.

The rearrangement uses TRBV18 and TRBJ2-7, with 10 nucleotides matching TRBD1. This CDR3 region has 15 residues. The ends lost 3 bases at V and 1 base at J; junction bases unmatched: 3. Germline V gene sequence: CDR1 KGHSH, CDR2 LQKENI. In DNA, the CDR3 is TGTGCCAGCTCACCCCGACAGGGGGCTTCCTACGAGCAGTACTTC. Its translation: CASSPRQGASYEQYF.

The V call is TRBV29-1, the J call TRBJ1-2, with D unresolved. CDR3 size: 13 residues. V lost 6 bases, J lost 3 bases, and 14 bases lay in between. CDR1 is SQVTM, CDR2 ANQGSEA, per germline. The CDR3 DNA reads TGCAGCGTCCGGGGAGGCCGAGACTATGGCTACACCTTC. This sequence encodes CSVRGGRDYGYTF.

This chain connects TRBV9 to TRBJ1-1; 10 bases fit TRBD1. CDR1 and CDR2 from the germline V gene are SGDLS and YYNGEE. This CDR3 is built from 14 residues. J gave up 6 bases and V 4 bases, and 6 bases lay outside the gene matches. The CDR3 sequence is CASSPTGQGAEAFF. CDR3 sequence (DNA): TGTGCCAGCAGCCCCACAGGACAGGGGGCTGAAGCTTTCTTT. Full variable domain (remainder filled in from reference TRBV9 and TRBJ1-1): DSGVTQTPKHLITATGQRVTLRCSPRSGDLSVYWYQQSLDQGLQFLIQYYNGEERAKGNILERFSAQQFPDLHSELNLSSLELGDSALYFCASSPTGQGAEAFFGQGTRLTVV.

The V gene is TRBV18, the J gene TRBJ2-4, with D uncertain. This CDR3 has 16 amino acids. Germline V gene data show CDR1 as KGHSH and CDR2 as LQKENI. Deletions cut 2 bases from V and 0 bases from J, with 11 bases between. This CDR3 is CASSPTEPLAKNIQYF. CDR3 coding DNA: TGTGCCAGCTCACCAACAGAACCTCTAGCCAAAAACATTCAGTACTTC. The full variable domain, completed using reference TRBV18 and TRBJ2-4, is NAGVMQNPRHLVRRRGQEARLRCSPMKGHSHVYWYRQLPEEGLKFMVYLQKENIIDESGMPKERFSAEFPKEGPSILRIQQVVRGDSAAYFCASSPTEPLAKNIQYFGAGTRLSVL.

The chain has TRBV5-1 and TRBJ2-1; D gene unclear. Per the germline V gene, CDR1 is SGHRS and CDR2 is YFSETQ. V lost 4 bases, J lost 9 bases, and 11 bases lay in between. The CDR3 consists of 12 residues. CDR3 sequence: CASSELGIEQFF. The CDR3 nucleotides read TGCGCCAGCAGCGAGCTAGGTATTGAGCAGTTCTTC. Full variable domain (missing parts from reference TRBV5-1 and TRBJ2-1): KAGVTQTPRYLIKTRGQQVTLSCSPISGHRSVSWYQQTPGQGLQFLFEYFSETQRNKGNFPGRFSGRQFSNSRSEMNVSTLELGDSALYLCASSELGIEQFFGPGTRLTVL.

The V and J genes are TRBV5-1 and TRBJ1-2; 7 bases line up with TRBD1. Trimming removed 0 bases from V and 2 bases from J; junction bases left unmatched: 1. The germline gives CDR1 SGHRS, CDR2 YFSETQ. This CDR3 is built from 14 residues. The CDR3 DNA follows: TGCGCCAGCAGCTTGGACAGGGGCAACTATGGCTACACCTTC. This gives the protein CASSLDRGNYGYTF.

This clone was observed a handful of times. This chain links TRBV7-6 with TRBJ1-5; 7 bases line up with TRBD1. V lost 1 base, J lost 7 bases, and 10 bases stayed unmatched. Germline V gene lookup returns CDR1 SGHVS and CDR2 FNYEAQ. CDR3 length: 16 amino acids. CDR3 nucleotide sequence: TGTGCCAGCAGCTTAGTTGGAGGGGGCGCCGAGCAGCCCCAGCATTTT. Residues: CASSLVGGGAEQPQHF.

V usage is TRBV5-1 and J usage is TRBJ1-4, with 7 bases matching TRBD1. The CDR3 runs 14 residues. Losses at the gene ends were 0 bases for V and 8 bases for J; bases not matched to a gene: 4. Germline V gives CDR1 SGHRS, CDR2 YFSETQ. CDR3 nucleotides: TGCGCCAGCAGCTTGGAGGGGGCGGCGGAAAAACTGTTTTTT. Residues: CASSLEGAAEKLFF.

The chain links TRBV30 to TRBJ1-1; D ambiguous. V was trimmed by 2 bases and J by 2 bases, leaving 6 bases between them. Germline CDR1 is GTSNPN and CDR2 is SVGIG (reference sequence). The CDR3 length is 12 residues. The CDR3 loop is CAWSPLNTEAFF. CDR3 bases: TGTGCCTGGAGTCCCTTAAACACTGAAGCTTTCTTT.

The chain has TRBV21-1 and TRBJ2-5; no DNA check was done on the table's D call, TRBD1. TRBV21-1 is listed as a pseudogene. This CDR3 has 18 residues. The CDR3 DNA sequence: TGTGCCAGCACCCAAAGCCGGGGACAGACCATTCATCAAGAGACCCAGTACTTC. It is translated as CASTQSRGQTIHQETQYF.

The chain uses TRBV27 and TRBJ1-2, with a tentative D call TRBD1 (6 bases). Per the germline V gene, CDR1 is MNHEY and CDR2 is SMNVEV (reference sequence). This CDR3 is 13 amino acids long. V lost 5 bases to trimming and J lost 4 bases, with 11 bases between them. The CDR3 nucleotides are TGTGCCAGCAGTCCAGGGGCGGTCTATGGCTACACCTTC. Translating gives CASSPGAVYGYTF.

This clone was observed a single time. This chain links TRBV6-5 with TRBJ1-2; D is possibly TRBD1 (5 bases). The CDR3 contains 15 residues. Looked up from germline, CDR1 is MNHEY and CDR2 is SVGAGI. V lost 4 bases, J lost 3 bases, and 15 bases lay in between. The CDR3 DNA reads as TGTGCCAGCAGTTCCGGGGCGGGGGGTCACTATGGCTACACCTTC. It codes for CASSSGAGGHYGYTF.

This clone was observed once. V and J are TRBV5-1 and TRBJ1-2, with 11 bases identical to TRBD1. The V gene's germline CDR1 is SGHRS and CDR2 YFSETQ. CDR3 length: 13 residues. J gave up 12 bases and V 2 bases, and 6 bases lay outside the gene matches. The CDR3 coding sequence is TGCGCCAGCAGCTTAAAGGGACAGGGGGGGGACACCTTC. It specifies CASSLKGQGGDTF. Complete variable domain (other parts from reference TRBV5-1 and TRBJ1-2): KAGVTQTPRYLIKTRGQQVTLSCSPISGHRSVSWYQQTPGQGLQFLFEYFSETQRNKGNFPGRFSGRQFSNSRSEMNVSTLELGDSALYLCASSLKGQGGDTFGSGTRLTVV.

The chain couples TRBV5-6 to TRBJ2-3; D possibly corresponds to TRBD1 (6 bases). Germline CDR1 SGHDT, CDR2 YYEEEE. This CDR3 spans 15 amino acids. Trimming pared 5 bases from V and 1 base from J, leaving 14 bases between. The CDR3 spells CASSSTWGRTDTQYF. CDR3 coding DNA: TGTGCCAGCAGTTCAACCTGGGGGCGCACAGATACGCAGTATTTT.

This chain uses TRBV18 with TRBJ1-3; D unresolved. V was shortened by 1 base and J by 4 bases, with 11 bases between the two germline ends. The germline gives CDR1 KGHSH, CDR2 LQKENI. This CDR3 spans 15 amino acids. DNA of the CDR3: TGTGCCAGCTCACCACGCGGGGTCGACGGAAACACCATATATTTT. It yields the protein CASSPRGVDGNTIYF. Complete variable domain (other parts from reference TRBV18 and TRBJ1-3): NAGVMQNPRHLVRRRGQEARLRCSPMKGHSHVYWYRQLPEEGLKFMVYLQKENIIDESGMPKERFSAEFPKEGPSILRIQQVVRGDSAAYFCASSPRGVDGNTIYFGEGSWLTVV.

J is TRBJ1-1 and V is TRBV2; 9 bases map to TRBD1. V gave up 7 bases and J gave up 6 bases; unmatched junction bases: 9. The CDR3 spans 14 residues. Germline CDR1 reads SNHLY; CDR2 reads FYNNEI. In DNA, the CDR3 is TGTGCCAGCATTGCGGGACAGGGATGGGCTGAAGCTTTCTTT. Translating it yields CASIAGQGWAEAFF. The full variable domain, in which reference TRBV2 and TRBJ1-1 provide the parts outside the CDR3, is EPEVTQTPSHQVTQMGQEVILRCVPISNHLYFYWYRQILGQKVEFLVSFYNNEISEKSEIFDDQFSVERPDGSNFTLKIRSTKLEDSAMYFCASIAGQGWAEAFFGQGTRLTVV.

The rearrangement joins TRBV6-5 to TRBJ2-7; possibly TRBD1 for D (5 bases). Trimming left V 1 base short and J 5 bases short, with 12 bases between. The CDR3 covers 14 residues. CDR1 MNHEY and CDR2 SVGAGI come from the germline V gene. The CDR3 sequence is CASSYWAGMNEQYF. The CDR3 nucleotides are TGTGCCAGCAGTTACTGGGCAGGGATGAACGAGCAGTACTTC.

J is TRBJ2-5 and V is TRBV9; D uncertain. The V gene's germline CDR1 is SGDLS and CDR2 YYNGEE. The CDR3 sequence is 14 residues long. The V and J ends lost 0 bases and 2 bases respectively, with 8 bases between them. CDR3 DNA: TGTGCCAGCAGCGTAGTTGGAGATCAAGAGACCCAGTACTTC. This encodes CASSVVGDQETQYF.

This chain links TRBV6-6 with TRBJ1-2; 8 bases agree with TRBD1. CDR1 and CDR2 (germline): MNHNY, SVGAGI (reference sequence). The CDR3 runs 15 residues. V was pared by 6 bases and J by 4 bases, with 10 bases of the junction left unmatched. CDR3 DNA sequence: TGTGCCAGCAGCCTCCGGGACAGGCACCCCTATGGCTACACCTTC. Encoded protein: CASSLRDRHPYGYTF.

The CDR3 region is CASILSGPNTGELFF. CDR3 nucleotide sequence: TGTGCCAGCATCTTAAGCGGTCCGAACACCGGGGAGCTGTTTTTT. The rearrangement links TRBV6-1 to TRBJ2-2; D might be TRBD2 (5 bases). Per germline, CDR1 MNHNS and CDR2 SASEGT. The length of the CDR3 is 15 residues. Trimming took 7 bases from V and 0 from J, leaving 12 bases between them.